The clone carrying this T cell receptor (beta chain) was counted many times. In TCRdb, the RT-PCR reads were re-called with MiXCR into one record per CDR3 protein. This sample yields fewer than 800,000 distinct CDR3 sequences, of which 13% to 15% are seen a single time; 3.6% belongs to the top ten. This CDR3 is built from 16 residues. Trimming removed 3 bases from V and 4 bases from J, with 22 bases in between. Germline V gene data show CDR1 as DFQATT and CDR2 as SNEGSKA (reference sequence). The receptor's source is a female donor in good health, serving as a healthy control. The sequenced material came from memory CD4+ T cells from blood. The rearrangement joins TRBV20-1 to TRBJ2-7; D could derive from TRBD1 or TRBD2 (5 bases each). The CDR3 nucleotides read TGCAGTGCTAGGAGGACGGCCGATTGGGACCCTTACGAGCAGTACTTC. It specifies CSARRTADWDPYEQYF.